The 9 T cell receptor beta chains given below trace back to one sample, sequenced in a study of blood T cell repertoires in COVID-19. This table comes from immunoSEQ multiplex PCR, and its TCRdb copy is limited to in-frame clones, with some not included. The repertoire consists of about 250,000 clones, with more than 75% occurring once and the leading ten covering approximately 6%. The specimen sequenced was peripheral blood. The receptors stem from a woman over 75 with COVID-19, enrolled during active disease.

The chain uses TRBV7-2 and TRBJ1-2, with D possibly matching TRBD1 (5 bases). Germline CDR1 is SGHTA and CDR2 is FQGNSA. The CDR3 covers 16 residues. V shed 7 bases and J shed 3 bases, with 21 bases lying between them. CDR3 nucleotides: TGTGCCAGCACCTCGGGAGGTCAGGGAATATACTATGGCTACACCTTC. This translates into CASTSGGQGIYYGYTF.

CDR3 DNA sequence: TGTGCCAGCAGTACGTTAGCGGGGGCATATGATACGCAGTATTTT. Protein product: CASSTLAGAYDTQYF. The chain combines TRBV6-5 with TRBJ2-3; 9 nucleotides match TRBD2. Germline V lookup: CDR1 MNHEY, CDR2 SVGAGI. Germline trimming cut 5 bases from V and 6 bases from J; bases unmatched to any gene: 9. The CDR3 sequence is 15 residues long.

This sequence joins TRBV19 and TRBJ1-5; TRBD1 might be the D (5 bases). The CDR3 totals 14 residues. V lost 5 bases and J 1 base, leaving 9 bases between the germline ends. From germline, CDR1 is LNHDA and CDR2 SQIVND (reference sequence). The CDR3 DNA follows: TGTGCCAGTAGTTTCACAGGCAGCAATCAGCCCCAGCATTTT. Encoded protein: CASSFTGSNQPQHF.

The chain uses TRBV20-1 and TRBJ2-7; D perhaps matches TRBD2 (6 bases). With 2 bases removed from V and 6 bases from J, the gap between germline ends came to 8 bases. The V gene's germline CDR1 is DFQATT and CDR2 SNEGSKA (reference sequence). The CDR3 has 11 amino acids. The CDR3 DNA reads TGCAGTGCTAGAACCGGGGGCGAGCAGTACGTC. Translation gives CSARTGGEQYV.

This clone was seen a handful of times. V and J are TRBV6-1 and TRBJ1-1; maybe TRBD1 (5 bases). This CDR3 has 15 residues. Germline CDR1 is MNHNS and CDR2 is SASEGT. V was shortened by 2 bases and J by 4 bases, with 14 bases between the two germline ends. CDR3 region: CASSERRGRGTEAFF. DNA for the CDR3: TGTGCCAGCAGTGAACGGAGGGGCCGGGGCACTGAAGCTTTCTTT.

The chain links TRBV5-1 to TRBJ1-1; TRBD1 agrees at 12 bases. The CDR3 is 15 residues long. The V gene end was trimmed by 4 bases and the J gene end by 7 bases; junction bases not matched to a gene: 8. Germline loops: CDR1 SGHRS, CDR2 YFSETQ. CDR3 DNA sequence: TGCGCCAGCAGCGGGCCGGGACAGGGGGCCAATGAAGCTTTCTTT. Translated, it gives CASSGPGQGANEAFF.

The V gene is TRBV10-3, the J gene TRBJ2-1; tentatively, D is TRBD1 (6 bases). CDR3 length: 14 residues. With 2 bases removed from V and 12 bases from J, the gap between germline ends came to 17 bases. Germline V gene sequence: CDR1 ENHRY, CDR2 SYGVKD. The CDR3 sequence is CAISEEQRATGQFF. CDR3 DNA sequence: TGTGCCATCAGTGAGGAGCAGAGAGCGACAGGGCAGTTCTTC.

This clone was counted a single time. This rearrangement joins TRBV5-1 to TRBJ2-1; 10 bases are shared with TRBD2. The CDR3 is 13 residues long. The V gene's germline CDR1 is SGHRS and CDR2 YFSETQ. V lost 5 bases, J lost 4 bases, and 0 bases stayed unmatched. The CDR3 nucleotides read TGCGCCAGCAGTAGCGGGGGGTACAATGAGCAGTTCTTC. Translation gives CASSSGGYNEQFF.

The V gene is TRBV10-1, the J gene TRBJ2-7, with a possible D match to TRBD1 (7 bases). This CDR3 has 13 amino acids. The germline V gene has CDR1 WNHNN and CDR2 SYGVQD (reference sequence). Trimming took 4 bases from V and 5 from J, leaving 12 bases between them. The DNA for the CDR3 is TGCGCCAGCAGTGGGAGGGGGCAGGACGAGCAGTACGTC. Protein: CASSGRGQDEQYV.